This T cell receptor (beta chain) was sequenced for a study of T cell responses to AZD1222 COVID-19 vaccine. Study results and limitations: Repertoire sampling happened only post peak T cell response. Elevations in Spike-specific TCR breadth and depth followed administration of two AZD1222 doses.

The table came from immunoSEQ multiplex PCR; TCRdb's copy has only in-frame clones and leaves some out. There are tens of thousands of clones in the sample; roughly 90% occur only once, and around 4.5% lies in the top ten. On this clone: Its specificity is unknown.

The V and J ends lost 4 bases and 5 bases, in that order; junction bases with no gene match: 10. The CDR3 is 15 amino acids. The germline V gene has CDR1 MNHEY and CDR2 SVGAGI. The source of this sequence is an adult in good health. The source was peripheral blood, collected on day 0 of MenACWY control vaccination. The chain couples TRBV6-5 to TRBJ2-7, with TRBD2 matching over 8 bases. The CDR3 sequence is CASSSSLAGGNEQYF. The CDR3 DNA follows: TGTGCCAGCAGTTCCAGTTTGGCGGGAGGCAACGAGCAGTACTTC.